The clone carrying this T cell receptor beta chain showed up many times. Its antigen is not known. The sample originates from a study of beta chain features in type 1 diabetes. Broader study findings: Moderately but significantly shorter TCRB CDR3s were found in Type 1 diabetes patients in all four CD4+ subsets.

The sequenced template was cDNA made from the entire isolated RNA. TCRdb keeps only in-frame clones here, not all; method: immunoSEQ multiplex PCR. The sample carries around 340,000 clones, around 9% recorded once. The CDR3 consists of 13 residues. Trimming left V 0 bases short and J 9 bases short, with 9 bases between. Germline V gene lookup returns CDR1 LGHNA and CDR2 YSLEER. Sequenced: central memory CD4+ T cells from blood. The TCR was taken from a young man with type 1 diabetes. The V call is TRBV4-3, the J call TRBJ2-1; D is possibly TRBD2 (5 bases). The chain's CDR3 is CASSQDRAGEQFF. DNA for the CDR3: TGCGCCAGCAGCCAAGATAGGGCGGGTGAGCAGTTCTTC.